This entry features one T cell receptor (beta chain) sequence. What it binds is not known. The data belong to a study of shared clonotypes between healthy human individuals. The study's findings and limits: What naive subsets generally showed was a larger estimated richness than memory subsets showed.

TCRdb keeps only in-frame clones here, not all; method: immunoSEQ multiplex PCR. The data hold a few hundred thousand clones, with 65% observed a single time. This TCR was sampled from a young man in good health. The specimen was memory CD4+ T cells sorted from blood. The subset is: CD45RA-negative fraction.

CDR3 sequence reads: CASSPIQGYTGELFF. Here the CDR3 DNA reads TGCGCCAGCAGCCCCATACAGGGTTACACCGGGGAGCTGTTTTTT. This sequence joins TRBV5-1 and TRBJ2-2; possibly TRBD1 for D (6 bases). The ends were cut back, 4 bases at V and 3 bases at J, with 13 bases in the middle. CDR3 length: 15 residues. Per the germline V gene, CDR1 is SGHRS and CDR2 is YFSETQ. The full variable domain, rest sourced from reference TRBV5-1 and TRBJ2-2, is KAGVTQTPRYLIKTRGQQVTLSCSPISGHRSVSWYQQTPGQGLQFLFEYFSETQRNKGNFPGRFSGRQFSNSRSEMNVSTLELGDSALYLCASSPIQGYTGELFFGEGSRLTVL.